Included here is one T cell receptor beta chain sequence, with context. The antigen is not known. Input per replicate PCR of unsorted PBMC was roughly 320 ng DNA, corresponding to roughly 30,000 T cell genomes. Using immunoSEQ multiplex PCR, the repertoire was profiled, and TCRdb retains in-frame clones only, with some absent. Among hundreds of thousands of clones listed, about 79% were seen once. With V trimmed by 2 bases and J by 2 bases, 2 bases remained unmatched. CDR3 length: 14 amino acids. Per germline, CDR1 MNHEY and CDR2 SVGAGI. This sample was taken from a study of shared clonotypes between healthy human individuals. About the study: In total, the donors were a couple of women and a few men aged 18 to 49.

Findings and limits, study-wide: Clonotype sharing among donors likely depends on sequencing depth. The donor pool, a small one, limited the genetic and exposure-history diversity represented.

The clonotype was recovered from a woman in her 40s in good health. Some clones in this sample may be carry-over from other donors' samples. This chain connects TRBV6-5 to TRBJ1-1, with 7 bases aligning to TRBD1. Sequencing input: PBMCs. The CDR3 nucleotides are TGTGCCAGCAGTTACGGGACAGTTAACACTGAAGCTTTCTTT. This gives the protein CASSYGTVNTEAFF.